This T cell receptor beta chain was profiled in a study of blood T cell repertoires in COVID-19. Study summary: COVID-19 samples collected from the United States, Italy and Spain covered acute and convalescent phases.

With V trimmed by 4 bases and J by 6 bases, 8 bases remained unmatched. The CDR3 spans 15 residues. Germline-derived CDR1 and CDR2 are LGHNA and YNFKEQ. In the original analysis: Quantification of nucleated cells was approximated via reference gene primer amplification. Only in-frame clones appear in the TCRdb table, and some are missing; sequencing was by immunoSEQ multiplex PCR. V, J and clone size are taken as reported in that table, and D and trimming were inferred from the DNA itself. The sample records some 280,000 clones, 85% being singletons. There are many counts of this clone. The sequence derives from a woman aged 45-65 years with active or convalescent COVID-19. The chain joins TRBV4-2 to TRBJ1-2; 10 bases align to TRBD1. Material: peripheral blood. This chain's CDR3 is CASSRRDRGVDGYTF. CDR3 in DNA: TGTGCCAGCAGCCGTAGGGACAGGGGTGTAGATGGCTACACCTTC.